What follows are 3 T cell receptor beta chains derived from one specimen sequenced in a study of control samples from healthy donors and cancer patients. This table comes from immunoSEQ multiplex PCR, and its TCRdb copy is limited to in-frame clones, with some not included. The sample holds around 84,000 clones; 80% to 90% are singletons and the top ten take around a tenth. Input material: PBMCs. These receptors were collected from a man between 60 and 75 years old with head and neck cancer.

In this sample, this clone turned up once. The J gene is TRBJ2-7, the V gene TRBV4-2; D possibly corresponds to TRBD1 (6 bases). From germline, CDR1 is LGHNA and CDR2 YNFKEQ. Trimming removed 0 bases at V and 0 bases at J, with 6 bases between. The CDR3 runs 14 residues. The CDR3 spells CASSQEGASYEQYF. CDR3 nucleotide sequence: TGTGCCAGCAGCCAAGAGGGGGCCTCCTACGAGCAGTACTTC.

The rearrangement links TRBV24-1 to TRBJ1-5, with 8 bases matching TRBD1. In germline, CDR1 is KGHDR, CDR2 SFDVKD. This CDR3 comprises 14 residues. V gave up 10 bases and J gave up 3 bases; unmatched junction bases: 7. This CDR3 is CATGGTGHNQPQHF. The CDR3 coding sequence is TGTGCCACGGGCGGGACAGGACACAATCAGCCCCAGCATTTT.

J is TRBJ2-1 and V is TRBV5-1, with 9 positions matching TRBD2. Germline lookup yields CDR1 SGHRS and CDR2 YFSETQ. The CDR3 runs 17 residues. V lost 4 bases and J lost 3; bases outside the gene matches: 11. The CDR3 coding sequence is TGCGCCAGCAGCGTTGGACTAAGAGCGGGAGGCTACAATGAGCAGTTCTTC. Translating it yields CASSVGLRAGGYNEQFF.